This T cell receptor (beta chain) is from a study of HIV-infected patients and healthy controls. Study findings and constraints: Compared with healthy controls, HIV-infected patients showed less CDR3 sharing between individuals. In healthy controls, MAIT alpha CDR3s were common; in HIV+ repertoires, severely depleted.

Reverse transcription used 500 to 550 ng RNA and constant-region primers for alpha and beta. Separate chain-specific third strand synthesis with multiplexing indices produced the alpha and beta libraries. A single primer pair per chain amplified all rearrangements, with per-molecule barcodes. A short first PCR added P5 and P7 adapter elements and a second index. TCRdb re-called the 5' RACE reads with MiXCR, one entry per CDR3 protein. The profile covers about 16,000 distinct CDR3 sequences, with more than 8% appearing a single time and 5.1% taken by the ten largest. As to this clonotype: The antigen is not known.

No cell fractionation was done, so the repertoire covers all unsorted peripheral blood T cells. V was pared by 1 base and J by 0 bases, with 7 bases between. The germline CDR1 and CDR2 sequences are KGHSH and LQKENI. The CDR3 runs 15 residues. This sequence was found in an adult in good health. Sequenced material: blood. The chain uses TRBV18 and TRBJ1-5; D gene ambiguous. The CDR3 nucleotides are TGTGCCAGCTCACCACTGGAGAATAGCAATCAGCCCCAGCATTTT. Translation: CASSPLENSNQPQHF.